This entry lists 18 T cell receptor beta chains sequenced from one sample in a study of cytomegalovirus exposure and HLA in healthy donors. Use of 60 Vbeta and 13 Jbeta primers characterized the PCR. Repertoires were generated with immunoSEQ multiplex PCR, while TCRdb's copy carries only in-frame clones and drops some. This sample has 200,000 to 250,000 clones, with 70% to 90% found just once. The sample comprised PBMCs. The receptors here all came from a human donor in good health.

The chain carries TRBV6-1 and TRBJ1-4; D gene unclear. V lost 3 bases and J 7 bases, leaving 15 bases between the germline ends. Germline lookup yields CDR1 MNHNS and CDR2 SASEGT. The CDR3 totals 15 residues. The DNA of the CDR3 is TGTGCCAGCAGTGATCAGTTCGGAGCGGGTGAAAAACTGTTTTTT. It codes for CASSDQFGAGEKLFF.

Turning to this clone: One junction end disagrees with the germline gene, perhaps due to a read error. The CDR3 loop reads CSSSSDRGYTEAFF. The DNA for the CDR3 is TGTTCCAGCAGCTCGGACAGGGGCTACACTGAAGCTTTCTTT. This chain connects TRBV7-9 to TRBJ1-1, with 9 bases that match TRBD1. This CDR3 has 14 residues. Germline CDR1 and CDR2: SEHNR and FQNEAQ (reference sequence). The entire variable domain, with the rest obtained from reference TRBV7-9 and TRBJ1-1, is as follows: DTGVSQNPRHKITKRGQNVTFRCDPISEHNRLYWYRQTLGQGPEFLTYFQNEAQLEKSRLLSDRFSAERPKGSFSTLEIQRTEQGDSAMYLCSSSSDRGYTEAFFGQGTRLTVV.

CDR3: CASSPPGLGSYNEQFF. DNA for the CDR3: TGTGCCAGCTCACCACCGGGACTAGGATCCTACAATGAGCAGTTCTTC. This chain connects TRBV18 to TRBJ2-1; 8 bases are shared with TRBD2. The V and J ends lost 0 bases and 1 base, in that order; junction bases with no gene match: 2. This CDR3 is 16 amino acids long. Germline V lookup: CDR1 KGHSH, CDR2 LQKENI.

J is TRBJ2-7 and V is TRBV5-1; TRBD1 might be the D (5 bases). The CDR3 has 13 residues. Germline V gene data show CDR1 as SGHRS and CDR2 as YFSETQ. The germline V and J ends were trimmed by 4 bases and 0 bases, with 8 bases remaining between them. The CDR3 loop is CASSETVSYEQYF. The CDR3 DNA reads TGCGCCAGCAGCGAGACAGTCTCCTACGAGCAGTACTTC.

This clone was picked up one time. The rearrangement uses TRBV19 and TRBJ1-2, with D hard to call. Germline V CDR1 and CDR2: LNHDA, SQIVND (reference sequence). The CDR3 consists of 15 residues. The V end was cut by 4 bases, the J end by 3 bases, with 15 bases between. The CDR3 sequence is CASSTSRNGDYGYTF. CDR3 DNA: TGTGCCAGTAGTACCTCGAGGAATGGAGACTATGGCTACACCTTC.

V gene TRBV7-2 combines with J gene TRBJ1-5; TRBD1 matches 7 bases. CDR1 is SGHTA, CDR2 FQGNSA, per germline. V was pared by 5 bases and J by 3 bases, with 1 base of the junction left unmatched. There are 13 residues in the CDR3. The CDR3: CASSGQDNQPQHF. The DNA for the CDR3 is TGTGCCAGCAGCGGACAGGACAATCAGCCCCAGCATTTT.

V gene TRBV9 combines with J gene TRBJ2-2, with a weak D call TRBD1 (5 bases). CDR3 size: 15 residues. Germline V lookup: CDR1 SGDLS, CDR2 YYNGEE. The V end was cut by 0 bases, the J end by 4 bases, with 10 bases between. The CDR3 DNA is TGTGCCAGCAGCGTAGAAAGGGGATCCACCGGGGAGCTGTTTTTT. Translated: CASSVERGSTGELFF. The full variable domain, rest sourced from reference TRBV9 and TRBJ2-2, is DSGVTQTPKHLITATGQRVTLRCSPRSGDLSVYWYQQSLDQGLQFLIQYYNGEERAKGNILERFSAQQFPDLHSELNLSSLELGDSALYFCASSVERGSTGELFFGEGSRLTVL.

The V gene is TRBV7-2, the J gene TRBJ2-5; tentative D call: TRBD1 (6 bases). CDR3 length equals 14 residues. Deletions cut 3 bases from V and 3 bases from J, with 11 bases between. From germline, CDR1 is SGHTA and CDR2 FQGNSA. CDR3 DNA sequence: TGTGCCAGCAGCTTCACGGACAGAAAAGAGACCCAGTACTTC. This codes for CASSFTDRKETQYF. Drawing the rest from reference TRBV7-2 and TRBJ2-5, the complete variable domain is GAGVSQSPSNKVTEKGKDVELRCDPISGHTALYWYRQSLGQGLEFLIYFQGNSAPDKSGLPSDRFSAERTGGSVSTLTIQRTQQEDSAVYLCASSFTDRKETQYFGPGTRLLVL.

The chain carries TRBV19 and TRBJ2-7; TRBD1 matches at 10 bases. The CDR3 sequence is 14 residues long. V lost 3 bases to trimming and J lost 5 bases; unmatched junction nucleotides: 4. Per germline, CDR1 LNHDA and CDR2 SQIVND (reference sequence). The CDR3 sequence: CASSIGTGVHEQYF. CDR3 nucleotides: TGTGCCAGTAGTATCGGGACAGGGGTTCACGAGCAGTACTTC.

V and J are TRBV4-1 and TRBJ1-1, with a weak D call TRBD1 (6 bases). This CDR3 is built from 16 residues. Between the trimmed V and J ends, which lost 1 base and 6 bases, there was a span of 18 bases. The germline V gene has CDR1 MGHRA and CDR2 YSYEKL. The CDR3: CASSQVVLKGVSEAFF. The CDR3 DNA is TGCGCCAGCAGCCAAGTTGTATTAAAGGGGGTCTCTGAAGCTTTCTTT.

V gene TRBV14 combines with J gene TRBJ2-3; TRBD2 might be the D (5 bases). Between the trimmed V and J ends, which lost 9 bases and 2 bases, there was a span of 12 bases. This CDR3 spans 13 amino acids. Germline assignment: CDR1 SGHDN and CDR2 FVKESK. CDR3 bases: TGTGCCAGTGCCTACGGGAACACAGATACGCAGTATTTT. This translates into CASAYGNTDTQYF.

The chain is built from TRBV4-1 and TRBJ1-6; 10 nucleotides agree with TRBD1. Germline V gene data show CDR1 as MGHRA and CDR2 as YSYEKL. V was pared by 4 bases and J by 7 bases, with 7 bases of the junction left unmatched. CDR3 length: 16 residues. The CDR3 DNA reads TGCGCCAGCAGCCTCCAATTGGACAGGGGGAATTCACCCCTCCACTTT. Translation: CASSLQLDRGNSPLHF.

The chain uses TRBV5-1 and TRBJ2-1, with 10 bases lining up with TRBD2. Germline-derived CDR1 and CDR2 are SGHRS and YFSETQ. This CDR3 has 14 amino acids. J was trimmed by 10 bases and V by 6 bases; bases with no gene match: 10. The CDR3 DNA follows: TGCGCCAGCACCCCGCTAGCGGGAGTGGACGAGCAGTTCTTC. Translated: CASTPLAGVDEQFF.

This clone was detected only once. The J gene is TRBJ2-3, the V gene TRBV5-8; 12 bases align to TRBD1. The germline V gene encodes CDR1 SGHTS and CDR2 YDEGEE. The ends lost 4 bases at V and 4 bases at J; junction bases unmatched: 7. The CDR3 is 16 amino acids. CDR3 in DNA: TGTGCCAGCAGCGCCGGGACAGGGGGCGCGTCAGATACGCAGTATTTT. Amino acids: CASSAGTGGASDTQYF.

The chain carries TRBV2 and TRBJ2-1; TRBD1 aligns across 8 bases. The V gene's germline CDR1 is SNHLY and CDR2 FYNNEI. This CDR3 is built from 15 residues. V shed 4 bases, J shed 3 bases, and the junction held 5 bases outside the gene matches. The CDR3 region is CASSVQGASYNEQFF. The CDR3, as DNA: TGTGCCAGCAGTGTTCAGGGGGCCAGCTACAATGAGCAGTTCTTC.

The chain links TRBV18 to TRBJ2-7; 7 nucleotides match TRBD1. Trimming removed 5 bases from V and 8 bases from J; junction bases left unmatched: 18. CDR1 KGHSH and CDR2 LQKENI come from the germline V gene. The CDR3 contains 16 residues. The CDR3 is CASSTLTGKGGTKQYF. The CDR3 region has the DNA TGTGCCAGCTCAACACTGACAGGGAAGGGTGGAACCAAGCAGTACTTC.

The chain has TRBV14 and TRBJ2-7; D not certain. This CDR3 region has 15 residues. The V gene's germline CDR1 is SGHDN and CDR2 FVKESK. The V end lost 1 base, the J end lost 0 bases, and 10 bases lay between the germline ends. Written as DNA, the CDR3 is TGTGCCAGCAGCCAAGCGCACACAACCTCCTACGAGCAGTACTTC. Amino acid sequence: CASSQAHTTSYEQYF.

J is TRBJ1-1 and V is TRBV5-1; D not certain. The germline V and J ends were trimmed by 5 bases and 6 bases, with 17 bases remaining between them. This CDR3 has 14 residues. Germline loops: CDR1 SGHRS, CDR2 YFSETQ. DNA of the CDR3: TGCGCCAGCAGGACCGGGGAGCCACTTTCTGAAGCTTTCTTT. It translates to CASRTGEPLSEAFF.